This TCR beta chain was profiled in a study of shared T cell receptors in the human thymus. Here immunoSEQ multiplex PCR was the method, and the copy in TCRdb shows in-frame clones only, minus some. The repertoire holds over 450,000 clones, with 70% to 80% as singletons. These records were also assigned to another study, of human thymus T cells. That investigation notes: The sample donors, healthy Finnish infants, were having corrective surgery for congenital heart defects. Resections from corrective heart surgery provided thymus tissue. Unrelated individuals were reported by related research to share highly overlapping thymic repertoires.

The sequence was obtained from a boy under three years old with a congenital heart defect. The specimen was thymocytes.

The CDR3 coding sequence is TGCGCCAGCAGTCGACAGCTAGGGACTAGCGGGAGGGCCGGCGATGAGCAGTTCTTC. It yields the protein CASSRQLGTSGRAGDEQFF. This chain connects TRBV10-1 to TRBJ2-1; 16 bases fit TRBD2. The CDR3 covers 19 residues. V lost 5 bases, J lost 8 bases, and 15 bases stayed unmatched. Germline V gene data show CDR1 as WNHNN and CDR2 as SYGVQD (reference sequence).